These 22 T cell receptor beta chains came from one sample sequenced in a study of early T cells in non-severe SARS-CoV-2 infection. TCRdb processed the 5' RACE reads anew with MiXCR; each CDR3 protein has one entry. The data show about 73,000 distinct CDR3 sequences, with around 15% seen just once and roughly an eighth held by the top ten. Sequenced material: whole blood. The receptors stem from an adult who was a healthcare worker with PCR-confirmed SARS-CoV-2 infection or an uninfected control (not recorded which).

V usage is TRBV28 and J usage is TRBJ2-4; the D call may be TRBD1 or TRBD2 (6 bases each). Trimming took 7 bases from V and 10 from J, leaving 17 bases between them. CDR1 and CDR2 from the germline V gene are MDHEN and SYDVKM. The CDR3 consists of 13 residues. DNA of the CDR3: TGTGCCAGCAAAAGTCCGGGGGCTTGGATTCAGTACTTC. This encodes CASKSPGAWIQYF.

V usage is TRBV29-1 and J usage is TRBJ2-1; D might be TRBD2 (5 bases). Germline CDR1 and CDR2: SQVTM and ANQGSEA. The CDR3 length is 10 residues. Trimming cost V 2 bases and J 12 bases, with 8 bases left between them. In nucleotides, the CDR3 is TGCAGCGTTGAAACAGAGGGGCAGTTCTTC. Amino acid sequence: CSVETEGQFF.

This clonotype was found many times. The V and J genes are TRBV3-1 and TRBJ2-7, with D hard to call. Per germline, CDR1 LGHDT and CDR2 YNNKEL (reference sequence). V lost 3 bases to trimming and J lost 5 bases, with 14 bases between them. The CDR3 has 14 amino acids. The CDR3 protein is CASSHTVERDEQYF. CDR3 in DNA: TGTGCCAGCAGCCACACGGTGGAGCGCGACGAGCAGTACTTC.

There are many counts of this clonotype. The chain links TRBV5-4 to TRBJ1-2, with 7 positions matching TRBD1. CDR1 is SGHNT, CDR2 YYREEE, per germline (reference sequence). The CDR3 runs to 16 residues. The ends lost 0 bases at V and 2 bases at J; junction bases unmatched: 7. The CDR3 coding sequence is TGTGCCAGCAGCTTGGGAAACCCGGGACAGAACTATGGCTACACCTTC. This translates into CASSLGNPGQNYGYTF.

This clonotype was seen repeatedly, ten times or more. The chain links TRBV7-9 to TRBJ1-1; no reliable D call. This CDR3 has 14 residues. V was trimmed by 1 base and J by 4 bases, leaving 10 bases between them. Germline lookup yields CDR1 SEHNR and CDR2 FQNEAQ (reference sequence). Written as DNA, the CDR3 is TGTGCCAGCAGCTTAGTTGGGATAACCACTGAAGCTTTCTTT. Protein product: CASSLVGITTEAFF.

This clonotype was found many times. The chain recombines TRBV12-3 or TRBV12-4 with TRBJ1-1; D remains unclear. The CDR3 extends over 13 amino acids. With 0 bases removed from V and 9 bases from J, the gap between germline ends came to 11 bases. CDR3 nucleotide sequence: TGTGCCAGCAGTTTAGCCCGTCTTACTCAAGCTTTCTTT. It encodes CASSLARLTQAFF.

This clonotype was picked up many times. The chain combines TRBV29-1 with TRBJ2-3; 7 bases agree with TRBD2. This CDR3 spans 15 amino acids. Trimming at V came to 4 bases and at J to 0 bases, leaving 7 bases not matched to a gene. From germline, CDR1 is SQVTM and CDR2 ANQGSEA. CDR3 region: CSVAGGGPSTDTQYF. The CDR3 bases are TGCAGCGTTGCGGGCGGGGGACCTAGCACAGATACGCAGTATTTT.

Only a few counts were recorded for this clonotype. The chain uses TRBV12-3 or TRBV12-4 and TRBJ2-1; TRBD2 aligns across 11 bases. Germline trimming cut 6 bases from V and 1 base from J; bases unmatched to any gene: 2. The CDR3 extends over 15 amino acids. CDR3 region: CASSASGGSYNEQFF. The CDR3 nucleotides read TGTGCCAGCAGCGCTAGCGGGGGGTCCTACAATGAGCAGTTCTTC.

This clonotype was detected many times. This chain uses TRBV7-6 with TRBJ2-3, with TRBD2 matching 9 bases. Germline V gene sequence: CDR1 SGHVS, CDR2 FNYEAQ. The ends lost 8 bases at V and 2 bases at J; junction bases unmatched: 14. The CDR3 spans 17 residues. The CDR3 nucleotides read TGTGCCAGCCGCCGGGCGGGGGGGCGGACCTTCACAGATACGCAGTATTTT. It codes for CASRRAGGRTFTDTQYF.

CDR3: CASSLFAGETQYF. Written as DNA, the CDR3 is TGTGCCAGCAGCTTATTTGCGGGAGAGACCCAGTACTTC. The rearrangement links TRBV7-9 to TRBJ2-5; D is perhaps TRBD2 (5 bases). The V end lost 2 bases, the J end lost 4 bases, and 8 bases lay between the germline ends. Germline values: CDR1 SEHNR, CDR2 FQNEAQ (reference sequence). The CDR3 extends over 13 amino acids.

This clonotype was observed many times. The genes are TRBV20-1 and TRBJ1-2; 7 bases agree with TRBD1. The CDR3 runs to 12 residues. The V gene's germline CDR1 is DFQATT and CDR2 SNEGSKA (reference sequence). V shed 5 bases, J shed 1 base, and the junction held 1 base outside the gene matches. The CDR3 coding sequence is TGCAGTGCTCGGGACAGTAACTATGGCTACACCTTC. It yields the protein CSARDSNYGYTF.

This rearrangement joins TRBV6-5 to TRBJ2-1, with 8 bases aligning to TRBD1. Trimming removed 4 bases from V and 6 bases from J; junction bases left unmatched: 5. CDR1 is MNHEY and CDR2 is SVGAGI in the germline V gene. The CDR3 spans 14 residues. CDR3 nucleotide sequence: TGTGCCAGCAGTTCCGTCGACAGGGGCAATGAGCAGTTCTTC. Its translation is CASSSVDRGNEQFF.

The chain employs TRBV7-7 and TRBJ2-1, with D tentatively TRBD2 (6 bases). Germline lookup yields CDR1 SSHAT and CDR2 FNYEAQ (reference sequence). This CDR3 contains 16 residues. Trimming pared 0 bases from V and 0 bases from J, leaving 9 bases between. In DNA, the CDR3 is TGTGCCAGCAGCTTAGCATCCGGGGGCTCCTACAATGAGCAGTTCTTC. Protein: CASSLASGGSYNEQFF. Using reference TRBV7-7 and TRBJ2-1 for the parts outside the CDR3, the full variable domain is GAGVSQSPRYKVTKRGQDVTLRCDPISSHATLYWYQQALGQGPEFLTYFNYEAQPDKSGLPSDRFSAERPEGSISTLTIQRTEQRDSAMYRCASSLASGGSYNEQFFGPGTRLTVL.

The CDR3 region has the DNA TGTGCCAGTCGGTGGACCACAGATACGCAGTATTTT. This sequence encodes CASRWTTDTQYF. This chain connects TRBV11-2 to TRBJ2-3, with no clear D. V was cut by 9 bases and J by 2 bases, with 9 bases left in between. Germline assignment: CDR1 SGHAT and CDR2 FQNNGV. This CDR3 comprises 12 residues.

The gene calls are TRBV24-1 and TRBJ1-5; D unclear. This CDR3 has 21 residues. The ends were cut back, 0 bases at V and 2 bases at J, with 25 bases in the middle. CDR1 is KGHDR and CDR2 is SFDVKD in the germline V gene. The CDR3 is CATSDLQDSSFREGCNQPQHF. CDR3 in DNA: TGTGCCACCAGTGATTTGCAAGACTCGAGTTTTCGGGAAGGTTGCAATCAGCCCCAGCATTTT.

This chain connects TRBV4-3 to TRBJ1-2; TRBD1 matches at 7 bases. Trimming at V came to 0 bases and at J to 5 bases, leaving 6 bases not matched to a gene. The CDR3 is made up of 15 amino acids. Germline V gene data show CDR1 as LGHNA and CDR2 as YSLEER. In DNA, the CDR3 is TGCGCCAGCAGCCAAGAAGTACAGGGGAGTTATGGCTACACCTTC. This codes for CASSQEVQGSYGYTF.

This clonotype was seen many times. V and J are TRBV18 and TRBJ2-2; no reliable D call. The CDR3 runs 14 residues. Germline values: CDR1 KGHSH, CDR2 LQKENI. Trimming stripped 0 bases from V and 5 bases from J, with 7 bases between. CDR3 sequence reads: CASSPPLETGELFF. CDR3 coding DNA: TGTGCCAGCTCACCACCTCTGGAAACCGGGGAGCTGTTTTTT. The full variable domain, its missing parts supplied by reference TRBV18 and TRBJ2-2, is NAGVMQNPRHLVRRRGQEARLRCSPMKGHSHVYWYRQLPEEGLKFMVYLQKENIIDESGMPKERFSAEFPKEGPSILRIQQVVRGDSAAYFCASSPPLETGELFFGEGSRLTVL.

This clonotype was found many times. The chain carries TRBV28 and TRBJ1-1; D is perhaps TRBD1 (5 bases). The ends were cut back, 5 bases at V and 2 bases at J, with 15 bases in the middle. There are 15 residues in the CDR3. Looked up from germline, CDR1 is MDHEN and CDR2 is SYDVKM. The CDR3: CASSRPDSYNTEAFF. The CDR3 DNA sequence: TGTGCCAGCAGTCGACCCGACAGCTACAACACTGAAGCTTTCTTT.

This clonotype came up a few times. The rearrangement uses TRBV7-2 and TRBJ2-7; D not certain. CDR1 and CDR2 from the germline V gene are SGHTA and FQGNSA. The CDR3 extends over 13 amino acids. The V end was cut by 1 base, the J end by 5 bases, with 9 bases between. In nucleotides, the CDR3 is TGTGCCAGCAGCTTAGTTGGAATCAACGAGCAGTACTTC. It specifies CASSLVGINEQYF.

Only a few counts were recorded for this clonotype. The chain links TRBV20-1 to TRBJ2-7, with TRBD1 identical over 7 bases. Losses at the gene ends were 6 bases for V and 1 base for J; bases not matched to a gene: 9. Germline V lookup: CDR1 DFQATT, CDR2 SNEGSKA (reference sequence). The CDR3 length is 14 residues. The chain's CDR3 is CSATGQFGSYEQYF. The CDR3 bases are TGCAGTGCGACGGGACAGTTCGGATCCTACGAGCAGTACTTC.

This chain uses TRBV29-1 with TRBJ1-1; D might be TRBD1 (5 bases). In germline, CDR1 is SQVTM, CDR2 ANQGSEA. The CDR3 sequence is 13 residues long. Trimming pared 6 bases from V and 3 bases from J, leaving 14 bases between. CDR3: CSVIGSGHTEAFF. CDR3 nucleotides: TGCAGCGTCATTGGTTCAGGGCACACTGAAGCTTTCTTT.

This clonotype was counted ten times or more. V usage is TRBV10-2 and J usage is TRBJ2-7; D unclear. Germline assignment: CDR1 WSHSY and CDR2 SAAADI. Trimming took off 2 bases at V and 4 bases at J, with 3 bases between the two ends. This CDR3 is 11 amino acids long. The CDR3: CASSERYEQYF. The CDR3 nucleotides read TGCGCCAGCAGTGAGAGGTACGAGCAGTACTTC.